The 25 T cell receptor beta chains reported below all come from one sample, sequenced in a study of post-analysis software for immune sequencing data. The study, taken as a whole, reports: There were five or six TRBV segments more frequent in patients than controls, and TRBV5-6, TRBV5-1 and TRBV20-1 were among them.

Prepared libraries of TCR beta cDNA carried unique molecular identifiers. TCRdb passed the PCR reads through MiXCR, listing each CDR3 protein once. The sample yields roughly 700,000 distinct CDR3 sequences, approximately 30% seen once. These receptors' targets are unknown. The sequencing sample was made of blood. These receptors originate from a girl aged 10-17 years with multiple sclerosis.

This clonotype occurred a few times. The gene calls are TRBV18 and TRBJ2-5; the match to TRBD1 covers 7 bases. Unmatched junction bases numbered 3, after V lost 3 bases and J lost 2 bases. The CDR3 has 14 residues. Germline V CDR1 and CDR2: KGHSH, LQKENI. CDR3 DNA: TGTGCCAGCTCACCTACGACAGGGCAAGAGACCCAGTACTTC. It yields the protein CASSPTTGQETQYF.

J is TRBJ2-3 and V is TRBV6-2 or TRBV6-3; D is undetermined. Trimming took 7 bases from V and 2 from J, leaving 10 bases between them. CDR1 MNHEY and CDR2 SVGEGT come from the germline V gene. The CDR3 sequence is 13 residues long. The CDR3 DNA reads TGTGCCAGCACCAGAAGATACACAGATACGCAGTATTTT. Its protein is CASTRRYTDTQYF.

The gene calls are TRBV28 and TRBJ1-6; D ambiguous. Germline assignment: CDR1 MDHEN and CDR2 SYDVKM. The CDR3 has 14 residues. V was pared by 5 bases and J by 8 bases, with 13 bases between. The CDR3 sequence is CASSPHQAYSPLHF. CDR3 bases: TGTGCCAGCAGTCCCCACCAAGCTTATTCACCCCTCCACTTT.

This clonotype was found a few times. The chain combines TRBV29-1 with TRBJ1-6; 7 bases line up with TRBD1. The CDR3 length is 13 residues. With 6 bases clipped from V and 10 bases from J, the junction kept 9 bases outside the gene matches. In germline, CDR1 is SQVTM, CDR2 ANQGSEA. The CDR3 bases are TGCAGCGTACGGACAGGCGGAAGATCACCCCTCCACTTT. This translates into CSVRTGGRSPLHF.

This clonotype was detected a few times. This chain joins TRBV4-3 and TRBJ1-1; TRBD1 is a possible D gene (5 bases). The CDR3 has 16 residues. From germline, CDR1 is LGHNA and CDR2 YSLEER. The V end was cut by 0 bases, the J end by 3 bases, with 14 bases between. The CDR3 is CASSQDRGRFDTEAFF. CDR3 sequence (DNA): TGCGCCAGCAGCCAAGATCGGGGCCGGTTCGACACTGAAGCTTTCTTT.

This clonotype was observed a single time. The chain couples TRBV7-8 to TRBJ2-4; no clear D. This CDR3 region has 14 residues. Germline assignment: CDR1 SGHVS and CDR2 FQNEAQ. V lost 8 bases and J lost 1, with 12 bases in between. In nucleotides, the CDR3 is TGTGCCAGCGGGCCTCTAGGGGCCAAAAACATTCAGTACTTC. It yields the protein CASGPLGAKNIQYF.

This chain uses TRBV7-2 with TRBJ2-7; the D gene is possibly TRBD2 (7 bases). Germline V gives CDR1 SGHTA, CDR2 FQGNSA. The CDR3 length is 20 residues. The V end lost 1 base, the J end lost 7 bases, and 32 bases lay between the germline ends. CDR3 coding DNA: TGTGCCAGCAGCTTAGAGGGGGTTTGGAGGGGACTACTTTCCTACAATGAGCAGTACTTC. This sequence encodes CASSLEGVWRGLLSYNEQYF.

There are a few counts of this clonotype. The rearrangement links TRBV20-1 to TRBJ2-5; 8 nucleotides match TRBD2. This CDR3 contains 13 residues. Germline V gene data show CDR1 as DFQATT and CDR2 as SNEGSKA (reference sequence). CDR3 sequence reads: CRPPPAGEETQYF. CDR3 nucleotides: TGCAGACCCCCTCCAGCGGGAGAAGAGACCCAGTACTTC.

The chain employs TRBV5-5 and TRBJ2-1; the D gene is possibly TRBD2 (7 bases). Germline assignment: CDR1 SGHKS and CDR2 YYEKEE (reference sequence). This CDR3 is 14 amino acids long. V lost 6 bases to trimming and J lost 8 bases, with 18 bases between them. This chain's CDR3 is CASTPTGGGHEQFF. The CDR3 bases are TGTGCCAGCACCCCAACGGGCGGGGGCCATGAGCAGTTCTTC.

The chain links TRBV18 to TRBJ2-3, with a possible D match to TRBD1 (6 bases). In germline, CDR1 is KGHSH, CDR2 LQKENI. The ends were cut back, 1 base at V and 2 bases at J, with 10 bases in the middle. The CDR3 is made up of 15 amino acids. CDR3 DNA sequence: TGTGCCAGCTCACCACTCGACAGGAACACAGATACGCAGTATTTT. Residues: CASSPLDRNTDTQYF.

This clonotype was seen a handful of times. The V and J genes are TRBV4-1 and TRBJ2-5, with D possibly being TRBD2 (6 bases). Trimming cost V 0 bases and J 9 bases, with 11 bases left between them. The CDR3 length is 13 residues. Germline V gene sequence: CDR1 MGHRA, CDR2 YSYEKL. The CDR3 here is CASSQDRGWAQYF. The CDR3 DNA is TGCGCCAGCAGCCAAGATCGGGGGTGGGCCCAGTACTTC.

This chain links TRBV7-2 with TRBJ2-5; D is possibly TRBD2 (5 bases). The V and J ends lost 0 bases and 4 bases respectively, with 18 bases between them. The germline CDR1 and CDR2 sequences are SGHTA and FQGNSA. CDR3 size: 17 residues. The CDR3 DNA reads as TGTGCCAGCAGCTTAGCGCATGGAGGCCTGCGTCGAGAGACCCAGTACTTC. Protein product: CASSLAHGGLRRETQYF.

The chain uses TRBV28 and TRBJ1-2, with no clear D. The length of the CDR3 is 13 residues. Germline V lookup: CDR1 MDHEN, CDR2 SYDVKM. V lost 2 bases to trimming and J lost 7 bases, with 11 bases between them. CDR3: CASSLGSARGYTF. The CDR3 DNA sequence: TGTGCCAGCAGTTTAGGGTCAGCGCGTGGCTACACCTTC.

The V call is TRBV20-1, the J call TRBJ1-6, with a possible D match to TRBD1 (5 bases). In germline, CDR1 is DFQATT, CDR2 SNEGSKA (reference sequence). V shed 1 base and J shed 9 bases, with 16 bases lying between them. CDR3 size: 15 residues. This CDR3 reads CSARGLRDPSSPLHF. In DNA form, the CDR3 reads TGCAGTGCTAGAGGTTTACGGGACCCAAGTTCACCCCTCCACTTT.

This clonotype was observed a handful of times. CDR3 nucleotide sequence: TGTGCCAGCAGTGATTACGGTGACTATGGCTACACCTTC. The encoded protein is CASSDYGDYGYTF. The rearrangement links TRBV6-2 or TRBV6-3 to TRBJ1-2; D is unresolved. CDR3 length: 13 amino acids. V lost 5 bases and J 3 bases, leaving 10 bases between the germline ends. Germline CDR1 reads MNHEY; CDR2 reads SVGEGT.

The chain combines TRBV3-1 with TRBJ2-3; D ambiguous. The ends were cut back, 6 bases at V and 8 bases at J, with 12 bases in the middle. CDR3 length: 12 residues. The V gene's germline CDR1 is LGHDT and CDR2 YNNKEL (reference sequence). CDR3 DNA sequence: TGTGCCAGCAGACCGGTAGGTGGTACGCAGTATTTT. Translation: CASRPVGGTQYF.

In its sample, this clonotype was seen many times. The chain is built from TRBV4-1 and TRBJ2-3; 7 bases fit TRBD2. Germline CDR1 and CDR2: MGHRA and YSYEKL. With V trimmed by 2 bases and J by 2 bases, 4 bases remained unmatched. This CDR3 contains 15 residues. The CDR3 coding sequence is TGCGCCAGCAGCCAAAGGGAGGGATCCACAGATACGCAGTATTTT. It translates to CASSQREGSTDTQYF.

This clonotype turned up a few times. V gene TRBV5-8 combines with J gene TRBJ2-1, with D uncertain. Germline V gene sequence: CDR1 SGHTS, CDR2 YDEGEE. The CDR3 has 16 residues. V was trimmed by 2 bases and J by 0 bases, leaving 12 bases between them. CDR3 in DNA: TGTGCCAGCAGCTTTCCGAGCGAGAGCTCCTACAATGAGCAGTTCTTC. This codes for CASSFPSESSYNEQFF.

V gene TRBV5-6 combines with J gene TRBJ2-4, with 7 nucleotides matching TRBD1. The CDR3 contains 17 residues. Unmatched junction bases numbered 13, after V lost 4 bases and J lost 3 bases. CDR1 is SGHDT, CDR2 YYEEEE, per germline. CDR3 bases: TGTGCCAGCAGCAAGCTAAACAGGGGTAGGGTCAAAAACATTCAGTACTTC. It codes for CASSKLNRGRVKNIQYF.

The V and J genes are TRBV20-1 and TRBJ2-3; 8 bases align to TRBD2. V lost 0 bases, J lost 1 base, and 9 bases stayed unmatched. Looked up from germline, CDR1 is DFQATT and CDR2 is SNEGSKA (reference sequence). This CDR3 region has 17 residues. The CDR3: CSARDPRGAGGTDTQYF. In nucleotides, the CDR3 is TGCAGTGCTAGAGATCCCCGAGGAGCGGGGGGCACAGATACGCAGTATTTT.

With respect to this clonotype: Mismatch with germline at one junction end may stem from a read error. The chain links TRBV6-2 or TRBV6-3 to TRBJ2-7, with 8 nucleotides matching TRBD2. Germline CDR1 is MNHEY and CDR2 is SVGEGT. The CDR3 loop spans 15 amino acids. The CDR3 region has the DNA TGTGCCGGCAGTTACCGAGCGGGGGACTCCTACGAGCAGTACTTC. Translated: CAGSYRAGDSYEQYF.

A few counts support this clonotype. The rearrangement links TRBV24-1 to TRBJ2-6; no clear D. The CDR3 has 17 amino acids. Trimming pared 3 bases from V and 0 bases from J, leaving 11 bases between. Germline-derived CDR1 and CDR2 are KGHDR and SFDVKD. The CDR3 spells CATSDGRTLSGANVLTF. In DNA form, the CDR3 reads TGTGCCACCAGTGATGGCCGGACGCTCTCTGGGGCCAACGTCCTGACTTTC.

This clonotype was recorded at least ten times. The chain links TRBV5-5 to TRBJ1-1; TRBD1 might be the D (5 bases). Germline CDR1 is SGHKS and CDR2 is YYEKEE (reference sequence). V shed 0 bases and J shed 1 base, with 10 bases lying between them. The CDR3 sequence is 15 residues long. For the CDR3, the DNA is TGTGCCAGCAGCTTGGGGGGCCACTCGAACACTGAAGCTTTCTTT. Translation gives CASSLGGHSNTEAFF.

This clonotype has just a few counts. In DNA, the CDR3 is TGCAGCGTTATCGAGCCATCCTTTGAAGCTTTCTTT. It encodes CSVIEPSFEAFF. This chain connects TRBV29-1 to TRBJ1-1; D not certain. V gave up 5 bases and J gave up 7 bases, with 14 bases separating them. CDR3 length: 12 amino acids. CDR1 and CDR2 from the germline V gene are SQVTM and ANQGSEA.

The CDR3 nucleotides read TGTGCCAGCGACGACGGGCCCCATTCCCCAGGCTACGAGCAGTACTTC. It translates to CASDDGPHSPGYEQYF. This rearrangement joins TRBV27 to TRBJ2-7, with D unclear. Looked up from germline, CDR1 is MNHEY and CDR2 is SMNVEV (reference sequence). This CDR3 region has 16 residues. With 8 bases removed from V and 3 bases from J, the gap between germline ends came to 23 bases.